This TCR beta chain comes out of a study of T cells in tumors after PD-1 blockade. As for the study in general: Mean per blood sample: some 100,000 templates (about 24,000-270,000), 36,536 unique clonotypes.

The germline V gene has CDR1 KGHSH and CDR2 LQKENI. The CDR3 runs 15 residues. Trimming stripped 3 bases from V and 0 bases from J, with 9 bases between. Produced via immunoSEQ multiplex PCR; TCRdb's table is partial and in-frame only. The profile covers approximately 35,000 clones, with 78% appearing a single time and 38% taken by the ten largest. The TCR sequence derives from a human donor with basal cell carcinoma. This material consisted of PBMCs, taken before anti-PD-1 treatment. This sequence joins TRBV18 and TRBJ2-4, with TRBD2 as a possible D gene (6 bases). DNA of the CDR3: TGTGCCAGCTCACCTCCGGGACTAGCCAAAAACATTCAGTACTTC. The encoded protein is CASSPPGLAKNIQYF.